This TCR beta chain was sequenced in a study of CD8+ T cells in alopecia areata. Trimming left V 2 bases short and J 6 bases short, with 12 bases between. CDR1 and CDR2 (germline): MNHEY, SVGAGI. This CDR3 comprises 14 residues. The authors extracted RNA and reverse transcribed it into cDNA as the sequencing template. Some clones are missing from TCRdb's copy, which holds only in-frame ones; the method was immunoSEQ multiplex PCR. The sample holds about 180,000 clones; about three fifths are singletons and the top ten take about a sixth. Documented treatment: oral pan-JAK inhibitor, 5-10 mg twice daily. This clone has only a few counts.

The genes are TRBV6-5 and TRBJ2-3; maybe TRBD1 (6 bases). The sample here was CD4+ T cells sorted from blood, taken at approximately week 55, from a patient treated with tofacitinib. This clonotype was sampled from a human donor with alopecia areata. For the CDR3, the DNA is TGTGCCAGCAGTTACATAGGGGGTAGCGATACGCAGTATTTT. Its translation is CASSYIGGSDTQYF.